The clone carrying this T cell receptor (beta chain) was seen a handful of times. Its antigen remains unidentified. One end of the junction is discordant with germline, which a read error may explain. The data were taken from a study of identical twins. The study's findings and limits: Model-predicted out-of-frame TCR alpha sharing fell below observed values in monozygotic twins. High-abundance cord blood beta clonotypes had fewer insertions; memory repertoires showed none.

The donors were all healthy and Caucasian. Template switching introduced a universal primer site, and the cDNA bore unique molecular identifiers. TCRdb fed the 5' RACE reads into MiXCR, producing one record per CDR3 protein. This sample carries 1.5 million to 2 million distinct CDR3 sequences, under 35% of them seen once, and the ten largest clones take more than 0.25%. The CDR3 length is 14 residues. Germline CDR1 MGHRA, CDR2 YSYEKL. The receptor was isolated from a newborn girl in good health. The chain links TRBV4-1 to TRBJ1-2; weak D call: TRBD1 (5 bases). The specimen was cord blood. CDR3 bases: TGTGCCAGCAGCCAAGATGGAAGGGGCTATGGCTACACCTTC. It yields the protein CASSQDGRGYGYTF.